The present TCR beta chain was sequenced within a study of T cell responses to AZD1222 COVID-19 vaccine. Study-wide context: Pooled in the analysis were second doses at about 4 or about 12 weeks. Whole-study results and caveats: Distributed over spike, vaccine-associated CD4 TCRs predominated at 160-218 and 743-854.

V dropped 0 bases and J dropped 3 bases, with 9 bases sitting between them. CDR1 is SGHNT and CDR2 is YYREEE in the germline V gene (reference sequence). The CDR3 has 14 amino acids. Turning to this clone: The antigen is undetermined.

Sequencing was performed with immunoSEQ multiplex PCR; in TCRdb, only in-frame clones are kept and a portion is missing. The sample records around 140,000 clones, about 93% being singletons. The genes are TRBV5-4 and TRBJ1-1; weak D call: TRBD1 (5 bases). The sequence was collected from an adult in good health. Sequencing was performed on peripheral blood, taken on day 0 of AZD1222 vaccination. CDR3 sequence reads: CASSLAGTDTEAFF. Written as DNA, the CDR3 is TGTGCCAGCAGCTTGGCGGGGACCGACACTGAAGCTTTCTTT.